The TCR beta chain described here comes from a study of blood T cell repertoires in COVID-19. Across the whole study: The United States, Italy and Spain supplied acute and convalescent COVID-19 samples. T cells, B-cell-depleted T cells, or PBMCs supplied cDNA or gDNA.

Profiling relied on immunoSEQ multiplex PCR, and the TCRdb table lists in-frame clones only, not all of them. The top ten clones hold about 20% of a sample with about 100,000 clones, about 87% of them seen once. Looked up from germline, CDR1 is MDHEN and CDR2 is SYDVKM. The V segment lost 5 bases and the J segment 8 bases; nucleotides outside the gene matches: 11. The CDR3 covers 15 residues. The gene calls are TRBV28 and TRBJ1-2; the match to TRBD1 covers 10 bases. The receptor was isolated from a human donor in a cohort sampled during active COVID-19. Sequencing was carried out using peripheral blood. The CDR3 loop is CASSTTGQGMWGYTF. Here the CDR3 DNA reads TGTGCCAGCAGTACCACGGGACAGGGGATGTGGGGCTACACCTTC.